This entry concerns a single TCR beta chain. With random hexamers, reverse transcription was performed on roughly 0.45 to 1 ug of RNA. TCRdb processed the immunoSEQ multiplex PCR reads anew with MiXCR; each CDR3 protein has one entry. The sample shows roughly 200,000 distinct CDR3 sequences, roughly 94% of them seen only once. TCR beta from blood CD8+ and CD4+ T cells was sequenced. Controls comprised healthy donors matched for age and sex. V was pared by 5 bases and J by 1 base, with 6 bases of the junction left unmatched. This CDR3 has 16 residues. Germline V gene sequence: CDR1 MNHEY, CDR2 SMNVEV (reference sequence). This entry is derived from a study of CD8 T cells in Susac syndrome.

The chain has TRBV27 and TRBJ2-3; the match to TRBD2 covers 10 bases. This clonotype was sampled from a human donor in good health. Source material: CD4+ T cells from PBMCs. CDR3 bases: TGTGCCAGCAGTCCCGCTAGCGGGAGTGGCACAGATACGCAGTATTTT. This gives the protein CASSPASGSGTDTQYF.